The 4 T cell receptor beta chains below come from one sample, sequenced in a study of blood T cell repertoires in COVID-19. TCRdb keeps only in-frame clones here, not all; method: immunoSEQ multiplex PCR. This sample carries 250,000 or so clones, roughly 82% of them seen once, and the ten largest clones take 4.7%. The sequenced sample was peripheral blood. These TCRs come from a woman in her sixties or seventies with acute or convalescent COVID-19.

J is TRBJ1-3 and V is TRBV2; possibly TRBD1 for D (5 bases). This CDR3 is 12 amino acids long. Germline V gives CDR1 SNHLY, CDR2 FYNNEI. Trimming stripped 7 bases from V and 6 bases from J, with 10 bases between. CDR3 sequence (DNA): TGTGCCAGCAAGGGGTCCGAAAACACCATATATTTT. Its translation: CASKGSENTIYF.

The J gene is TRBJ1-1, the V gene TRBV6-5; D not resolved. The CDR3 is made up of 15 amino acids. The germline V gene encodes CDR1 MNHEY and CDR2 SVGAGI. V gave up 2 bases and J gave up 0 bases, with 10 bases separating them. CDR3 region: CASSYRGAMNTEAFF. DNA of the CDR3: TGTGCCAGCAGTTACCGGGGAGCAATGAACACTGAAGCTTTCTTT.

The chain employs TRBV6-5 and TRBJ1-6; no definite D call. The CDR3 extends over 13 amino acids. Deletions cut 0 bases from V and 9 bases from J, with 6 bases between. Per the germline V gene, CDR1 is MNHEY and CDR2 is SVGAGI. In DNA, the CDR3 is TGTGCCAGCAGTTACTCGACGGGTTCACCCCTCCACTTT. This encodes CASSYSTGSPLHF.

The V and J genes are TRBV6-2 or TRBV6-3 and TRBJ1-6; 8 bases are a match to TRBD1. The CDR3 contains 13 residues. Trimming removed 5 bases from V and 10 bases from J; junction bases left unmatched: 4. Germline V gene data show CDR1 as MNHEY and CDR2 as SVGEGT. CDR3 sequence: CASSGQGDSPLHF. Here the CDR3 DNA reads TGTGCCAGCAGTGGACAGGGAGACTCACCCCTCCACTTT.